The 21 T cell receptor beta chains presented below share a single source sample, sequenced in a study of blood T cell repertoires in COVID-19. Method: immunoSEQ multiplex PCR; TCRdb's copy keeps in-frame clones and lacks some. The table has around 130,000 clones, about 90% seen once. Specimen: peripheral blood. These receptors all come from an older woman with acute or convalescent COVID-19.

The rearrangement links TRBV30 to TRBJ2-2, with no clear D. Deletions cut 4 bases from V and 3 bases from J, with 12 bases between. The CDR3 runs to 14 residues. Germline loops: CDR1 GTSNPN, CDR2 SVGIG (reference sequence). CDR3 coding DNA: TGTGCCTGGATGGAGAGGCGATACACCGGGGAGCTGTTTTTT. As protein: CAWMERRYTGELFF.

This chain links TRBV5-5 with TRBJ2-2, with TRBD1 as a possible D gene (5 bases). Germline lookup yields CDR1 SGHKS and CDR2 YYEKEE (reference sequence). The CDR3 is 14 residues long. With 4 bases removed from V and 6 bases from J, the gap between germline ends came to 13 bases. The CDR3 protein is CASSPRWGPGELFF. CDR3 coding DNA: TGTGCCAGCAGCCCTCGTTGGGGCCCCGGGGAGCTGTTTTTT.

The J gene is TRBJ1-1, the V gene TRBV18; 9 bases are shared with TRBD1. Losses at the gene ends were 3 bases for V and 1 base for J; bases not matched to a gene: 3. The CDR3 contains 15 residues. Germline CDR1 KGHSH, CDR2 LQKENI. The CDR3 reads CASSPGQGPNTEAFF. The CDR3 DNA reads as TGTGCCAGCTCACCGGGACAGGGCCCGAACACTGAAGCTTTCTTT.

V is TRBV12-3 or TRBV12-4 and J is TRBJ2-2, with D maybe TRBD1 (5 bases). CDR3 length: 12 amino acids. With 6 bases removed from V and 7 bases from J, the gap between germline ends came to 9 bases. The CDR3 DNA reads TGTGCCAGCAGGGGGCCTAACGGGGAGCTGTTTTTT. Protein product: CASRGPNGELFF.

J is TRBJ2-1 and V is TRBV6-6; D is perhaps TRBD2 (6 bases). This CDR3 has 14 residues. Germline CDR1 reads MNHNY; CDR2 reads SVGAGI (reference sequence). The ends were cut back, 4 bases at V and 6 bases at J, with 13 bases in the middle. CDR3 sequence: CASSFGTVSNEQFF. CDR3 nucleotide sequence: TGTGCCAGCAGTTTTGGGACTGTATCCAATGAGCAGTTCTTC.

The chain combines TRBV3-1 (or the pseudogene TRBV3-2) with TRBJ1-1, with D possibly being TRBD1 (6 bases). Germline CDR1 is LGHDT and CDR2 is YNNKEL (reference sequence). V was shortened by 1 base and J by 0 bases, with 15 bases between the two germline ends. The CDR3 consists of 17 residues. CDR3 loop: CASSQAPGHLMNTEAFF. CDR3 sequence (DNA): TGTGCCAGCAGCCAAGCCCCGGGACACCTAATGAACACTGAAGCTTTCTTT.

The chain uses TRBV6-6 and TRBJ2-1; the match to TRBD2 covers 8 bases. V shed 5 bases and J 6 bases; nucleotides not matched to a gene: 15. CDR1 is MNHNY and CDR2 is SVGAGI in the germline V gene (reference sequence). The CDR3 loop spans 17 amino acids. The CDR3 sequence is CASSPTLAASKGNEQFF. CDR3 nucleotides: TGTGCCAGCAGTCCCACACTAGCGGCGAGCAAGGGCAATGAGCAGTTCTTC.

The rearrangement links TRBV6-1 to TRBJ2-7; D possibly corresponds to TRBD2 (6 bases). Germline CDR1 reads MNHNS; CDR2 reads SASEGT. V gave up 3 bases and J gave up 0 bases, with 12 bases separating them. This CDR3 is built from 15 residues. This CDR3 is CASSDRELSSYEQYV. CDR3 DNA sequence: TGTGCCAGCAGTGATCGGGAGTTGAGCTCCTACGAGCAGTACGTC.

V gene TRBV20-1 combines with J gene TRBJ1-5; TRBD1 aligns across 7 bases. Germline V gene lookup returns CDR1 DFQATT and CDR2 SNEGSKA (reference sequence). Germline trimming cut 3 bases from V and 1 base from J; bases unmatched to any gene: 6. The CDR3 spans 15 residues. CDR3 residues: CSASNRGRSNQPQHF. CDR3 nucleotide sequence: TGCAGTGCTAGTAACAGGGGAAGGAGCAATCAGCCCCAGCATTTT.

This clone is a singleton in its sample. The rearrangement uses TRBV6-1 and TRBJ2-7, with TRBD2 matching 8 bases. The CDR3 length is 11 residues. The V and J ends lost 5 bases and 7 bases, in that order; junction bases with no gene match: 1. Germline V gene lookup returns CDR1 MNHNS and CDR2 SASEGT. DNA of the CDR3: TGTGCCAGCAGTTTAGCGGGAGAGCAGTACGTC. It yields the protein CASSLAGEQYV.

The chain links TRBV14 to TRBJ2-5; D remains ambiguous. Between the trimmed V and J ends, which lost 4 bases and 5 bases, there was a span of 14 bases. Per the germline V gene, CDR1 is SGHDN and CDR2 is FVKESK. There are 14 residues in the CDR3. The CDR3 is CASSLLREEETQYF. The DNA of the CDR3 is TGTGCCAGCAGCCTACTTCGCGAGGAGGAGACCCAGTACTTC.

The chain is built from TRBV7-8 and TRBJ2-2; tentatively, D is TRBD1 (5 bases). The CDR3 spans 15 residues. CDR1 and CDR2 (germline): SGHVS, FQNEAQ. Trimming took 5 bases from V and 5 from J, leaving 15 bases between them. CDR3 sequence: CASSLWRTLTGELFF. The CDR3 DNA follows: TGTGCCAGCAGCCTCTGGCGGACACTTACCGGGGAGCTGTTTTTT.

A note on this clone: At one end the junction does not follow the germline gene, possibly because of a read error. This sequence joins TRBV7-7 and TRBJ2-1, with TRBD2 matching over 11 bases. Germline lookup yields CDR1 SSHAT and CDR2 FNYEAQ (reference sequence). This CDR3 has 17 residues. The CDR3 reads CASSSNRGLAGHNEQFF. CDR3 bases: TGTGCTAGCAGCTCCAATCGTGGACTAGCGGGTCACAATGAGCAGTTCTTC.

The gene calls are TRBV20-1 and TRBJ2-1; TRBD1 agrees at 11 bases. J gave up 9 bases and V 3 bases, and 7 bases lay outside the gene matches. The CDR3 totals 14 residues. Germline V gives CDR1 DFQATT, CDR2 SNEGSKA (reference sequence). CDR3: CSASIGQGAVEQFF. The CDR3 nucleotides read TGCAGTGCTAGTATAGGACAGGGGGCGGTTGAGCAGTTCTTC.

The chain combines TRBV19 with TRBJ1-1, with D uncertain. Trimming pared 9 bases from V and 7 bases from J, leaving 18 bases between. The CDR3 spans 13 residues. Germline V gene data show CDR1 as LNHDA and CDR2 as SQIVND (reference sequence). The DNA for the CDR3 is TGTGCCAGCGCGGAGGAGGGTCCGTTTGAAGCTTTCTTT. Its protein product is CASAEEGPFEAFF.

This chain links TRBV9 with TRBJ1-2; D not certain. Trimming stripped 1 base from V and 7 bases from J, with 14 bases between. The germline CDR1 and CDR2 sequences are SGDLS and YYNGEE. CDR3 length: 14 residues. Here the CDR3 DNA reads TGTGCCAGCAGCGTAACAGATACCTCCACTGGCTACACCTTC. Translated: CASSVTDTSTGYTF.

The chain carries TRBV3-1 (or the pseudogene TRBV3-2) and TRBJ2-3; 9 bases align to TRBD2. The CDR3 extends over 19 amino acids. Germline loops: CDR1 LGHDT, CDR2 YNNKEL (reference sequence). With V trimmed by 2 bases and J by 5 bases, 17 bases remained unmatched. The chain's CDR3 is CASSQMGEVAGGPIDTQYF. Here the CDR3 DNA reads TGTGCCAGCAGCCAAATGGGGGAAGTTGCGGGAGGGCCGATAGATACGCAGTATTTT.

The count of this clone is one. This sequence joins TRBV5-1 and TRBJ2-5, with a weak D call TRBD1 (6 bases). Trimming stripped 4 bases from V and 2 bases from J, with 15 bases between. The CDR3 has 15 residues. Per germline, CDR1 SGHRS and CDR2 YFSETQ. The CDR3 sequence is CASSGTGTRQETQYF. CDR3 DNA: TGCGCCAGCAGCGGAACCGGGACACGTCAAGAGACCCAGTACTTC.

CDR3 region: CASSLHGAAEQYV. The CDR3 DNA is TGTGCCAGCAGTTTGCACGGAGCAGCGGAGCAGTACGTC. The rearrangement links TRBV12-3 or TRBV12-4 to TRBJ2-7; D unclear. Trimming removed 3 bases at V and 7 bases at J, with 13 bases between. The CDR3 spans 13 residues.

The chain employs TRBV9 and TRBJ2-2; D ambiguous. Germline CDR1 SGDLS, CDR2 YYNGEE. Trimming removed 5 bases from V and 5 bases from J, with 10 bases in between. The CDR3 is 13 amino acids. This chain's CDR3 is CASSDRVTGELFF. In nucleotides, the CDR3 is TGTGCCAGCAGTGATCGGGTAACCGGGGAGCTGTTTTTT.

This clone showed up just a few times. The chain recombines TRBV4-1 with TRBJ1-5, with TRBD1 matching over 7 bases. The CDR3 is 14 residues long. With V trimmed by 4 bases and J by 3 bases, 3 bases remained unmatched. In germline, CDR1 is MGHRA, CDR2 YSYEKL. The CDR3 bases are TGCGCCAGCAGCCCCGACAGGGTCAATCAGCCCCAGCATTTT. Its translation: CASSPDRVNQPQHF.